The present T cell receptor beta chain was sequenced within a study of CD8 T cells in ankylosing spondylitis. Researchers built TCR beta libraries using quantitative 5'-RACE with molecular barcodes. TCRdb ran MiXCR on the 5' RACE reads and lists one entry per CDR3 protein. The table includes around 490,000 distinct CDR3 sequences, under 5.5% detected once. Study-level results: Seemingly distinctive of ankylosing spondylitis blood was a TCR beta motif formed by eight highly homologous variants. Earlier studies detected some motif variants in reactive arthritis synovial fluid and blood. Disease-linked clones had a CD8+ phenotype and relatively low frequency in peripheral blood. Reports say disease-linked clones showed up significantly more in matched ankylosing spondylitis synovial fluid.

The sample holds many counts of this clonotype. Its antigen remains unidentified. The CDR3 spans 16 residues. Trimming left V 5 bases short and J 0 bases short, with 14 bases between. Germline V gene lookup returns CDR1 MDHEN and CDR2 SYDVKM. V and J are TRBV28 and TRBJ1-3; D perhaps matches TRBD1 (5 bases). The source material was blood, either unsorted or a sorted T cell fraction (not recorded which). This sequence originates from a male donor with ankylosing spondylitis. The CDR3: CASSKPDGGSGNTIYF. In DNA form, the CDR3 reads TGTGCCAGCAGTAAACCCGATGGGGGCTCTGGAAACACCATATATTTT.